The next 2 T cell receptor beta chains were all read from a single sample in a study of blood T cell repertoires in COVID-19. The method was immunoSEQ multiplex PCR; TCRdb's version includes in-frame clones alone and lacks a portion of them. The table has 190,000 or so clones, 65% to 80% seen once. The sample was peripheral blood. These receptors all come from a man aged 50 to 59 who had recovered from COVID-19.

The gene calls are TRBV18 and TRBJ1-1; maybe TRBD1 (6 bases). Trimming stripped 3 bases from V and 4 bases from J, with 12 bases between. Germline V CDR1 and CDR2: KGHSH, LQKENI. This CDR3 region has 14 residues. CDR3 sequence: CASSPNRDATEAFF. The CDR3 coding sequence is TGTGCCAGCTCACCCAACAGGGACGCCACTGAAGCTTTCTTT.

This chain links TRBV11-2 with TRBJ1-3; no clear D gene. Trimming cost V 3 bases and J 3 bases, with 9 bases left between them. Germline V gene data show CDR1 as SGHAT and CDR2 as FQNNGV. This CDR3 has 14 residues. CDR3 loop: CASSFSTSGNTIYF. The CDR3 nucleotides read TGTGCCAGCAGCTTTTCCACGAGTGGAAACACCATATATTTT.